This T cell receptor (beta chain) was profiled in a study of tumor-infiltrating lymphocytes in primary liver carcinoma. For blood RNA, unsorted whole blood served as the source, and germline DNA was extracted too. The V gene lost 5 bases and the J gene lost 6 bases, with 11 bases spanning the gap. This CDR3 spans 14 amino acids. In germline, CDR1 is MNHEY, CDR2 SVGEGT. Points on this clonotype: This may be a read error: a much more frequent sequence differs by one nucleotide.

The input was around 530 ng total RNA; TCR beta cDNA was made from it with a constant-region primer. Nested multiplex PCR, run for three rounds with slightly modified ARM-PCR, yielded TCR beta libraries. Amplification in the first two PCR rounds was performed using TRBV1-TRBV30 forward primers and a C-beta reverse primer for roughly 10 cycles each. Using its own MiXCR run on the multiplex PCR reads, TCRdb lists one record per CDR3 protein. The sample holds just over 300,000 distinct CDR3 sequences, roughly 60% seen once. The sample comprised peripheral blood. This chain uses TRBV6-2 or TRBV6-3 with TRBJ2-6; weak D call: TRBD1 (5 bases). The source of this sequence is a woman aged 25 to 39 with primary liver carcinoma and hepatitis B virus infection. CDR3 bases: TGTGCCAGCAGTCAGGGTTTTGAGGCCAACGTCCTGACTTTC. Translating it yields CASSQGFEANVLTF.